This T cell receptor beta chain was retrieved from a study of cytotoxic CD8 clonotypes in ibrutinib-treated CLL (dated by TCRdb to about 2021). Notes on the research overall: The cohort had about a dozen relapsed/refractory and some 15 treatment-naive patients; 17 to 18 were IGHV unmutated. Every remission and progressive disease sample was obtained while ibrutinib was still being received by the patients. Longitudinal samples were obtainable from about 30% of the roughly 86 participants in the trial. Partial responses were observed in about 25 patients and complete responses in 2; after a median follow-up of around 68 months, remission was maintained in around 14 patients and progression was observed in approximately twelve. Response samples were obtained after a median of around 11 months of treatment, with a range of about 6 to 36 months. Cryopreserved peripheral blood mononuclear cells were collected at three points: before therapy, at response, and at either sustained remission or disease progression. On average, each sample had roughly 260,000 productive templates and tens of thousands of productive rearrangements. Study-wide conclusions, independent of this receptor: Public clonotypes were found to be uncommon and were observed to contract or remain stable during treatment; the increase in clonality was shown to reflect expansion of private clonotypes at ibrutinib response. Baseline clonality was found to be higher than that of age-matched healthy donors and was strongly correlated with circulating CD8+ T-cell counts. Sustained-remission and progressing patients did not have matched sampling times, and lymph node repertoires were not examined. Clonality rose at ibrutinib response, remained stable during sustained remission, and dropped back toward baseline at progression.

The goal of deep resolution MiSeq sequencing was a depth between 1 in 1 million and 1 in 200,000 T cells, and coverage averaged 10x per clonotype. TCR beta libraries were generated with the immunoSEQ hsTCRB Kit. The original methods were these. Data were analyzed with ImmunoSEQ Data Assistant and ImmunoSEQ Analyzer, with V, D and J genes assigned per IMGT definitions. Clonality was computed as one minus normalized Shannon entropy of productive rearrangement frequencies, ranging from 0 to 1. Public clonotype analysis was restricted to overrepresented clonotypes comprising at least 0.05% of each patient's repertoire. Roughly 13 age-matched healthy donor repertoires from immuneACCESS served as clonality controls. Entries here come from immuneACCESS through TCRdb and include only in-frame sequences with V and J called. Some clones fail to appear in such tables; in the studies checked, an unresolved V gene covers under half of the shortfall, and the cause of the remainder is unknown. The DNA gave D and trimming, while V, J and clone size come from that table. Here the sample has over 120,000 clones; more than 70% occur a single time. Less than 8.5% of the sample is in the top ten clones.

For TCR beta library preparation, roughly 2 micrograms of genomic DNA was extracted from cryopreserved PBMCs. Longitudinal blood samples from CLL patients receiving ibrutinib monotherapy were subjected to high-throughput TCR beta sequencing. The patients took part in an open-label, single-center phase 2 trial of ibrutinib monotherapy. For CDR1 and CDR2, the germline V gene lists SQVTM and ANQGSEA. Counted from cysteine to phenylalanine, this CDR3 has 11 amino acids. CDR3 DNA is the only sequence kept; it has 33 bases, read in frame from the first base. The junction carries 3 bases between V and J, which are trimmed by 3 bases and 0 bases respectively. Points on this clone: Its antigen is unknown. One base away there is no much larger clone; base qualities are not given.

The TCR comes from a human donor with chronic lymphocytic leukemia. Sequencing was performed on PBMCs, taken after 36 months of ibrutinib treatment. The chain is assembled from TRBV29-1 and TRBJ2-7; the D gene lacks a confident call. The CDR3 region: CSVDDSYEQYF. The nucleotides are TGCAGCGTTGACGACTCCTACGAGCAGTACTTC.